Listed below are T cell receptor beta chains from one sample, sequenced in a study of cytomegalovirus exposure and HLA in healthy donors. The assay was immunoSEQ multiplex PCR, and TCRdb's table has in-frame clones only and misses some. The data show more than 150,000 clones, 78% seen once. Sequenced material: PBMCs. Source of these receptors: a woman aged 25 to 39 in good health and CMV-seropositive. Both conserved end residues are part of each CDR3.

TRBV18 CASSPNRGTEAFF
TRBV7-2 CASSFKGGPGVTEAFF
TRBV5-1 CASNPDVGRGNYGYTF
TRBV28 CASSFAGSYEQYF
TRBV27 CASSFRQGNGYTF
TRBV4-1 CASSQEVAGGLMQYF
TRBV7-3 CASSPWGGAYGYTF
TRBV28 CASSLSNRAYEQYF
TRBV19 CASSIPLTGLQPQHF
TRBV11-2 CASSLTGQSILNTEAFF
TRBV6-5 CASSGRGGNTIYF
TRBV7-7 CASSTQGNTEAFF
TRBV19 CASSIFDSYEQYF
TRBV29-1 CSVVGGRTSYNEQFF
TRBV29-1 CSAHPRGDTEAFF
TRBV7-2 CASSQGYGYTF
TRBV29-1 CSVGHPSEQFF
TRBV27 CASRKTGLGGYTF
TRBV28 CASSFRVGTYNEQFF
TRBV10-3 CAISESGTEKEYEQYF
TRBV9 CASSVDPPSGGKETQYF
TRBV13 CASEGLRGANTGELFF
TRBV6-5 CASSYSGQGNTEAFF
TRBV29-1 CSVDVGQGGYTF
TRBV5-1 CASSRTGQVLIGEQFF
TRBV7-8 CASSLVSRGLMNTEAFF
TRBV6-5 CASSEFTGQETQYF
TRBV7-9 CASSFGDTQYF
TRBV7-3 CASSPNSLSPLHF
TRBV7-9 CASSSSGSSNEQFF
TRBV6-1 CASSRQGLTEAFF
TRBV30 CAWKRVKNTEAFF
TRBV9 CASSSRTGAVQPQHF
TRBV5-1 CASSLKTGTGDGGANVLTF
TRBV11-3 CASSSVGATDTQYF
TRBV6-1 CASSPYRDHYEKLFF
TRBV13 CASSWGQNTGELFF
TRBV5-1 CASSLLFAAAVYGYTF
TRBV6-6 CASSYTGTTNNEQFF
TRBV25-1 CASKGGENTEAFF
TRBV28 CASGGLAKNIQYF
TRBV28 CASSLRRDTFQDTDTQYF
TRBV15 CATSPEVAYNEQFF
TRBV7-6 CASKGTANEKLFF
TRBV11-3 CASSLPGQQETQYF
TRBV5-1 CASSLGGTSRYEQFF
TRBV7-2 CASSPGGGQETQYF
TRBV7-7 CASSLGTGLAGLNEQFF
TRBV27 CASTPGRGYEQYF
TRBV6-1 CASMRLAGAETQYF